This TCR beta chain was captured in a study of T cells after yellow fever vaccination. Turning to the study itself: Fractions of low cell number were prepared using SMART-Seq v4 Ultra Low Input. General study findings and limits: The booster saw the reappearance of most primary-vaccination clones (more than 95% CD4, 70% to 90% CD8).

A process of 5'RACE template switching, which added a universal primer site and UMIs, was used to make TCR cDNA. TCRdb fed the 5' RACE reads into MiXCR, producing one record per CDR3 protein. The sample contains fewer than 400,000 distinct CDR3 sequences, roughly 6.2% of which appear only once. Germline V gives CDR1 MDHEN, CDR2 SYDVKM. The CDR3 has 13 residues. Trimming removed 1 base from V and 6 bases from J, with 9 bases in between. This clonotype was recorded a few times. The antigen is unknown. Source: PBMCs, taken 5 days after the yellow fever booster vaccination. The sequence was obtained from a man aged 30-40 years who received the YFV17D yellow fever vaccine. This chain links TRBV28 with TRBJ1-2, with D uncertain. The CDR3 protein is CASSLSLLHGYTF. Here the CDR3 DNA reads TGTGCCAGCAGTTTATCCCTTCTTCATGGCTACACCTTC.